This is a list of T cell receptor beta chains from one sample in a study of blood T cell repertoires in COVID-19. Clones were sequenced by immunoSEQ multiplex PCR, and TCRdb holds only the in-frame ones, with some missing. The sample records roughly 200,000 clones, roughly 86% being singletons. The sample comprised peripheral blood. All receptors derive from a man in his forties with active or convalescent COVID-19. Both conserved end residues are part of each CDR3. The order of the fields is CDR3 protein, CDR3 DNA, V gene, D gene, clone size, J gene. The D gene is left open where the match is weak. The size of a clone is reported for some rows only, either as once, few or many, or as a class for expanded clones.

CASSFSRGSWQPQHF	TGTGCCAGCAGCTTTTCTAGAGGGAGCTGGCAGCCCCAGCATTTT	TRBV5-6	-	-	TRBJ1-5
CASSFLLAGETDTQYF	TGTGCCAGCAGTTTTCTCTTAGCGGGGGAAACAGATACGCAGTATTTT	TRBV27	TRBD2	-	TRBJ2-3
CASSPPAGPGELFF	TGTGCCAGCTCACCACCGGCAGGGCCCGGGGAGCTGTTTTTT	TRBV18	-	-	TRBJ2-2
CASSFGGGVRPLHF	TGTGCCAGCAGTTTCGGGGGTGGGGTGCGACCCCTCCACTTT	TRBV28	-	-	TRBJ1-6
CASSLGGGGSQPQHF	TGTGCCAGCAGTTTGGGGGGGGGCGGCTCGCAGCCCCAGCATTTT	TRBV28	-	-	TRBJ1-5
CASSLGRGYGYTF	TGTGCCAGCAGCTTAGGGAGGGGCTATGGCTACACCTTC	TRBV11-2	-	-	TRBJ1-2
CASSGTAKGGYTF	TGTGCCAGCAGCGGGACAGCGAAAGGTGGCTACACCTTC	TRBV6-5	TRBD1	-	TRBJ1-2
CASILKLQTAFF	TGTGCCAGCATCCTAAAGTTGCAAACGGCTTTCTTT	TRBV2	-	-	TRBJ1-1
CASSPGTGALNTEAFF	TGTGCCAGCTCACCTGGAACAGGAGCTCTGAACACTGAAGCTTTCTTT	TRBV18	-	-	TRBJ1-1
CASSPSTGSYEQYF	TGTGCCAGCAGCCCCTCGACAGGTTCCTACGAGCAGTACTTC	TRBV9	-	-	TRBJ2-7
CASSQDQGQGLEIYNEQFF	TGTGCCAGCAGCCAAGATCAAGGACAGGGCCTCGAAATTTACAATGAGCAGTTCTTC	TRBV14	TRBD1	-	TRBJ2-1
CASSPGHPNSPLHF	TGTGCCAGCAGCCCGGGACACCCTAATTCACCCCTCCACTTT	TRBV3-1/TRBV3-2	-	-	TRBJ1-6
CASSPSGGGVQYF	TGCGCCAGCAGCCCCTCTGGAGGGGGCGTGCAGTACTTC	TRBV5-1	-	few	TRBJ2-7
CAVNRDRDESDTQYF	TGTGCCGTTAATCGGGACAGGGATGAGTCAGATACGCAGTATTTT	TRBV6-4	TRBD1	-	TRBJ2-3
CASSDTGTSEETQYF	TGTGCCAGCAGCGACACCGGGACTAGCGAGGAGACCCAGTACTTC	TRBV9	TRBD2	once	TRBJ2-5
CASSPTGLNTEAFF	TGTGCCAGCTCCCCGACAGGGTTGAACACTGAAGCTTTCTTT	TRBV18	TRBD1	-	TRBJ1-1
CASSLPSDRDWSYNEQFF	TGCGCCAGCAGCTTGCCCTCGGACAGGGATTGGTCCTACAATGAGCAGTTCTTC	TRBV5-1	TRBD1	-	TRBJ2-1
CAWASWTGDTEAFF	TGTGCCTGGGCATCATGGACAGGAGACACTGAAGCTTTCTTT	TRBV30	TRBD1	-	TRBJ1-1
CASTLSGGTEAFF	TGTGCCAGCACCCTATCAGGGGGGACTGAAGCTTTCTTT	TRBV12-3/TRBV12-4	TRBD1	-	TRBJ1-1
CASSSPGSGGADTQYF	TGTGCCAGCAGTTCCCCTGGGAGCGGGGGGGCAGATACGCAGTATTTT	TRBV6-6	TRBD2	-	TRBJ2-3
CSVAVGQGAEGYTF	TGCAGCGTTGCGGTAGGACAGGGGGCTGAAGGCTACACCTTC	TRBV29-1	TRBD1	-	TRBJ1-2
CASSQAEGTSITDTQYF	TGTGCCAGCAGCCAAGCCGAAGGGACTAGCATCACAGATACGCAGTATTTT	TRBV4-2	TRBD2	-	TRBJ2-3
CASSMLGHRNMNTEAFF	TGTGCCAGTAGTATGCTAGGACACCGAAACATGAACACTGAAGCTTTCTTT	TRBV19	-	-	TRBJ1-1
CASSLALRGAQIRTNYGYTF	TGCGCCAGCAGCTTGGCCCTTCGGGGGGCTCAAATCCGTACTAACTATGGCTACACCTTC	TRBV5-1	-	-	TRBJ1-2
CASSQDLNSQGYGYTF	TGTGCCAGCAGCCAGGATTTAAATTCCCAGGGTTATGGCTACACCTTC	TRBV16	-	few	TRBJ1-2
CASSLGAAPYEQYF	TGTGCCAGCAGCTTGGGTGCGGCACCCTACGAGCAGTACTTC	TRBV5-6	-	-	TRBJ2-7
CASSQAGTGSETQYF	TGTGCCAGCAGCCAAGCCGGGACAGGGTCAGAGACCCAGTACTTC	TRBV4-2	TRBD1	-	TRBJ2-5
CASSPGQTLPMNTEAFF	TGTGCCAGCAGCCCGGGACAGACGCTCCCAATGAACACTGAAGCTTTCTTT	TRBV5-4	TRBD1	-	TRBJ1-1
CASSPPATAGNTIYF	TGTGCCAGCTCACCACCGGCGACAGCTGGAAACACCATATATTTT	TRBV18	-	-	TRBJ1-3